The subject of this entry is one T cell receptor (beta chain). Germline assignment: CDR1 ENHRY and CDR2 SYGVKD. Trimming cost V 4 bases and J 5 bases; bases outside gene matches: 11. The length of the CDR3 is 16 residues. The data stem from a study of T-cell reconstitution after alpha-beta-depleted transplantation in children. Researchers prepared the TCRbeta library using unique molecular identifiers, the study reports. MiXCR, run by TCRdb on the PCR reads, gives a single entry per CDR3 protein. The data contain about 690,000 distinct CDR3 sequences, 16% of them singletons. The material was PBMCs from the stem cell graft donor, obtained from the stem cell graft. This clonotype was sampled from a human donor who donated a stem cell graft to a child with acute myeloid leukemia. The chain combines TRBV10-3 with TRBJ2-3; 8 nucleotides match TRBD1. CDR3 protein: CAISARTGPGEDTQYF. In nucleotides, the CDR3 is TGTGCCATCAGTGCCCGGACAGGGCCAGGGGAAGATACGCAGTATTTT.